This record concerns one T cell receptor beta chain sequence. This entry belongs to a study of blood T cell repertoires in COVID-19. The age range of participants was roughly 18 to 90 years, with residence in about 25 US areas. The length of the CDR3 is 14 residues. V gave up 0 bases and J gave up 4 bases, with 6 bases separating them. The germline gives CDR1 MGHRA, CDR2 YSYEKL. Using immunoSEQ multiplex PCR, the repertoire was profiled, and TCRdb retains in-frame clones only, with some absent. The sample shows 250,000 or so clones, 90% of them seen only once. The sample comprised PBMCs or T cells enriched from blood (not recorded which). The chain recombines TRBV4-1 with TRBJ1-4, with D hard to call. The origin of this receptor is a man aged 45-65 years who had been exposed to COVID-19. The CDR3 sequence: CASSQDSGNEKLFF. CDR3 DNA sequence: TGCGCCAGCAGCCAAGATTCCGGTAATGAAAAACTGTTTTTT.